The sequence of this T cell receptor beta chain was determined in a study of shared clonotypes between healthy human individuals (dated by TCRdb to 2019 to 2021). Regarding the study in general: The cohort included three men and a couple of women between 18 and 49 years of age. To increase sequencing depth and limit assay-specific biases, different laboratories used diverse techniques to prepare libraries and sequence TCR repertoires. Between about 0.94 and 8.9 billion PBMCs per donor were obtained by leukapheresis. The study deeply sequenced blood TCR repertoires of five healthy adults to estimate repertoire size and the extent of clonotype sharing between individuals. Here is what the overall study found, with its caveats: Pairwise subsampling led to the expectation that sequencing depth would affect the degree of clonotype sharing among donors. Only blood was sampled, and tissue TCR repertoires likely differ from those in blood. Because the study included only a small number of donors, the genetic and exposure-history diversity represented was limited.

Using the deep immunoSEQ assay, multiplex PCR amplified TCR CDR3 regions from genomic DNA. For each cell subset, the extracted genomic DNA was distributed evenly across all wells of several immunoSEQ 96-well plates, and each plate served as one replicate. For unsorted PBMC, about 270 ng of genomic DNA, equivalent to 30,000 to 35,000 T cell genomes, went into each replicate PCR. Unsorted PBMC genomic DNA was sequenced across ten immunoSEQ deep assay plates. The purified libraries were quantified using a Qubit 3.0 fluorometer, sized with a Bioanalyzer 2100, and then quantified again using the KAPA Library Quantification kit. Each immunoSEQ 96-well plate was sequenced on its own single-read 150-cycle Illumina NextSeq 550 flow cell. Processing in the source paper ran as follows. The immunoSEQ output contained only junctional sequences without quality scores, so filtering could not match that applied to full-length reads. Sequences were annotated with PyIR, a Python wrapper for IgBLAST v1.9, and V/J genes and CDR3 were assigned using IMGT germline references. Any read was removed if the V/J assignment was weak (E-value above 1e-6), the CDR3 was missing, or the read contained stop codons, out-of-frame junctions, or ambiguous translated residues. V3J clonotypes were defined as sequences sharing an identical inferred V gene, J gene, and CDR3 amino acid sequence. The percentage overlap between two repertoires was calculated by dividing the number of shared unique clonotypes by the size of the smaller repertoire. Three approaches were used to assess repertoire richness: RTK rarefaction, the Chao1 estimator, and Recon v2.1 estimates of unobserved clonotypes. This immuneACCESS table, as held by TCRdb, lists in-frame sequences with V and J called but not all clones. Of the missing ones, under half trace to an unresolved V gene in checked studies; the others have no known cause. The V and J calls and clone size are taken from that table; D and trimming were inferred from the DNA. Within this sample are about 450,000 clones, with about 76% of them counted one time only. The biggest ten clones account for less than 15% of the sample.

As to this clone: Its antigen specificity is not known. Base qualities are not recorded, but no much larger clone differs from it by a single base.

The donors were healthy, HIV-negative adults with no recently reported acute infections or vaccinations. All donors were Caucasian adults living in Nashville, Tennessee, USA. For unsorted samples, about 90 million PBMCs were counted, and genomic DNA was extracted using the QIAamp DNA Blood Mini kit. After blood collection by leukapheresis, PBMCs were isolated using Ficoll-Histopaque density gradient centrifugation and then cryopreserved in the vapor phase of liquid nitrogen. Specimen: PBMCs. This receptor was identified in a woman in her thirties or forties in good health. Some clones in this sample may be carry-over from other donors' samples.

The CDR3 has the sequence CASSVAPGGELFF. In nucleotides, the sequence is TGTGCCAGCAGCGTAGCACCTGGCGGGGAGCTGTTTTTT. The V gene is TRBV9 and the J gene is TRBJ2-2; the D gene is not confidently resolved. CDR1 and CDR2, looked up from the germline V gene, are SGDLS and YYNGEE. The CDR3 sequence holds 13 residues, the cysteine and phenylalanine included. The CDR3 DNA has 39 bases and is translated from base 1. Trimming costs V 0 bases and J 7 bases, and their ends lie 7 bases apart.